The 7 T cell receptor beta chains listed next were all sequenced from one sample in a study of blood T cell repertoires in COVID-19. Data came from immunoSEQ multiplex PCR; TCRdb stores just in-frame clones and leaves some out. The repertoire holds about 310,000 clones, around 87% seen once, with 0.95% to 1.3% in the top ten. Sequencing input: peripheral blood. These receptors were collected from a woman in her thirties or forties with COVID-19, enrolled during active disease.

The rearrangement links TRBV7-9 to TRBJ1-2; the D is unclear. This CDR3 is built from 14 residues. CDR1 and CDR2 (germline): SEHNR, FQNEAQ (reference sequence). Deletions cut 1 base from V and 6 bases from J, with 12 bases between. The DNA of the CDR3 is TGTGCCAGCAGCTTAGAGACGGGGTTGGATGGCTACACCTTC. Protein sequence: CASSLETGLDGYTF.

V and J are TRBV2 and TRBJ1-1; D not resolved. CDR3 length: 13 residues. CDR1 is SNHLY and CDR2 is FYNNEI in the germline V gene. Trimming stripped 3 bases from V and 4 bases from J, with 9 bases between. CDR3 amino acids: CASSDSYGTEAFF. CDR3 in DNA: TGTGCCAGCAGTGATTCGTACGGCACTGAAGCTTTCTTT.

This clone was counted a single time. CDR3 in amino acids: CATAPGTGSRQPQHF. CDR3 nucleotide sequence: TGTGCCACGGCCCCCGGGACAGGGTCCCGTCAGCCCCAGCATTTT. The chain is built from TRBV27 and TRBJ1-5; 9 bases align to TRBD1. CDR1 and CDR2 from the germline V gene are MNHEY and SMNVEV (reference sequence). Unmatched junction bases numbered 13, after V lost 10 bases and J lost 6 bases. The CDR3 consists of 15 residues.

V usage is TRBV29-1 and J usage is TRBJ2-3, with 13 bases matching TRBD2. The CDR3 loop spans 14 amino acids. Germline V lookup: CDR1 SQVTM, CDR2 ANQGSEA. Germline trimming cut 7 bases from V and 4 bases from J; bases unmatched to any gene: 5. Written as DNA, the CDR3 is TGCAGCGCCCGGACTAGCGGGGGCCCAGATACGCAGTATTTT. It yields the protein CSARTSGGPDTQYF.

The CDR3 loop is CASGPSGVPYNEQFF. The DNA of the CDR3 is TGTGCCAGCGGTCCCAGCGGGGTACCATACAATGAGCAGTTCTTC. The chain couples TRBV9 to TRBJ2-1, with 7 bases that match TRBD2. The J segment lost 4 bases and the V segment lost 7 bases, leaving 11 bases of the junction unmatched. The germline CDR1 and CDR2 sequences are SGDLS and YYNGEE. The CDR3 contains 15 residues.

In this sample, this clone turned up a few times. The V call is TRBV6-5, the J call TRBJ1-6; D is uncertain. This CDR3 comprises 14 residues. V was trimmed by 8 bases and J by 5 bases, leaving 13 bases between them. Germline V CDR1 and CDR2: MNHEY, SVGAGI. The CDR3 DNA sequence: TGTGCCAGCTGTTCTAGGCCCCATAATTCACCCCTCCACTTT. Amino acids: CASCSRPHNSPLHF.

The rearrangement uses TRBV28 and TRBJ1-2; D is ambiguous. Trimming pared 7 bases from V and 4 bases from J, leaving 19 bases between. The CDR3 contains 15 residues. Germline-derived CDR1 and CDR2 are MDHEN and SYDVKM. CDR3 protein: CASTSPGRDGYGYTF. In DNA, the CDR3 is TGTGCCAGCACTTCGCCGGGCCGGGATGGCTATGGCTACACCTTC.